These 9 T cell receptor beta chains originate from one sample sequenced in a study of blood T cell repertoires in COVID-19. TCRdb's table, derived via immunoSEQ multiplex PCR, lists solely in-frame clones and lacks some. This table has about 47,000 clones, around 84% appearing once. Sequencing used peripheral blood. The receptors stem from a man in his forties or fifties with acute or convalescent COVID-19.

The CDR3 loop is CASTQRRGPGEQFF. The CDR3 nucleotides read TGTGCCAGCACCCAACGGCGGGGGCCAGGTGAGCAGTTCTTC. This rearrangement joins TRBV7-2 to TRBJ2-1; tentative D call: TRBD2 (7 bases). The V end lost 7 bases, the J end lost 9 bases, and 19 bases lay between the germline ends. The CDR3 is 14 residues long. Germline lookup yields CDR1 SGHTA and CDR2 FQGNSA.

The genes are TRBV11-3 and TRBJ2-3, with 9 bases fitting TRBD2. The germline CDR1 and CDR2 sequences are SGHNT and YENEEA. The CDR3 length is 15 residues. Trimming removed 5 bases from V and 2 bases from J; junction bases left unmatched: 5. DNA of the CDR3: TGTGCCAGCAGCCAACGACTAGCGGACACAGATACGCAGTATTTT. Encoded protein: CASSQRLADTDTQYF.

This clone is a singleton in its sample. The chain combines TRBV29-1 with TRBJ1-2; D is possibly TRBD1 (6 bases). The length of the CDR3 is 11 residues. The V end lost 3 bases, the J end lost 6 bases, and 8 bases lay between the germline ends. The germline gives CDR1 SQVTM, CDR2 ANQGSEA. The CDR3 protein is CSVDGGHGYTF. CDR3 sequence (DNA): TGCAGCGTTGACGGGGGGCATGGCTACACCTTC.

The V call is TRBV30, the J call TRBJ1-4; D unresolved. V was trimmed by 0 bases and J by 8 bases, leaving 7 bases between them. Germline CDR1 GTSNPN, CDR2 SVGIG (reference sequence). CDR3 length: 12 amino acids. The CDR3 sequence is CAWSVRAEKLFF. CDR3 nucleotides: TGTGCCTGGAGTGTACGAGCCGAAAAACTGTTTTTT.

The J gene is TRBJ2-3, the V gene TRBV27; D perhaps matches TRBD2 (6 bases). CDR1 is MNHEY, CDR2 SMNVEV, per germline (reference sequence). The CDR3 consists of 14 residues. Trimming stripped 4 bases from V and 2 bases from J, with 10 bases between. The CDR3 DNA sequence: TGTGCCAGCAGTTCGGGCGGGGCCACAGATACGCAGTATTTT. Its translation is CASSSGGATDTQYF.

CDR3 in DNA: TGTGCCAGCAGCTTAACGCGTAGCTCCTACGAGCAGTACTTC. It translates to CASSLTRSSYEQYF. The chain recombines TRBV7-2 with TRBJ2-7; no reliable D call. CDR1 and CDR2 from the germline V gene are SGHTA and FQGNSA. The CDR3 is 14 amino acids. With 2 bases removed from V and 0 bases from J, the gap between germline ends came to 8 bases.

This sequence joins TRBV10-3 and TRBJ1-3; D unclear. V lost 5 bases to trimming and J lost 7 bases, with 18 bases between them. This CDR3 has 15 residues. CDR1 ENHRY and CDR2 SYGVKD come from the germline V gene. The CDR3 coding sequence is TGTGCCATCAGTTCCCCCGGAGTAGCCGGCAACACCATATATTTT. Encoded protein: CAISSPGVAGNTIYF.

The chain employs TRBV30 and TRBJ1-1, with D tentatively TRBD1 (6 bases). This CDR3 is 12 amino acids long. CDR1 GTSNPN and CDR2 SVGIG come from the germline V gene (reference sequence). Trimming pared 5 bases from V and 11 bases from J, leaving 18 bases between. This CDR3 is CAWRGGRVGAFF. CDR3 nucleotides: TGTGCCTGGCGCGGGGGGCGCGTGGGGGCTTTCTTT.

As DNA, the CDR3 is TGTGCCAGCAGCAACCACCCAGGGTACGCTTTCTTT. Protein sequence: CASSNHPGYAFF. This chain links TRBV11-3 with TRBJ1-1; perhaps TRBD1 as D (5 bases). Germline-derived CDR1 and CDR2 are SGHNT and YENEEA. Trimming took off 5 bases at V and 11 bases at J, with 15 bases between the two ends. The CDR3 covers 12 residues.